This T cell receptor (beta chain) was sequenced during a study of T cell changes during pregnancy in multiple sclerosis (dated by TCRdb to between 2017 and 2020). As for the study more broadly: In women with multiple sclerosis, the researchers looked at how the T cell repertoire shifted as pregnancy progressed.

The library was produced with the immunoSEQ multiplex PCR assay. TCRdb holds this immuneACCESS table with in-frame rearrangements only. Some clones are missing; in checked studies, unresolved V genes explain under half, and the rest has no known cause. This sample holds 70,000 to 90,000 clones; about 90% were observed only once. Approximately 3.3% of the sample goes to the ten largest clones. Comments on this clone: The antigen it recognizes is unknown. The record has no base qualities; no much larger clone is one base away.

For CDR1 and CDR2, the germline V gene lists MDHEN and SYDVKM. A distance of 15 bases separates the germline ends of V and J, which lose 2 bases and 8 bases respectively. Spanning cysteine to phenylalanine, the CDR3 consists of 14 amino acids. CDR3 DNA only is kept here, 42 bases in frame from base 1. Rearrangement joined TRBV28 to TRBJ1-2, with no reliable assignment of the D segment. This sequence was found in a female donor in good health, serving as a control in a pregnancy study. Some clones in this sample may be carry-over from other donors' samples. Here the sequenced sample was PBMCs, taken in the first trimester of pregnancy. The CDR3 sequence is CASSLGLQFDGYTF. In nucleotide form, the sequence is TGTGCCAGCAGTTTAGGATTACAGTTCGACGGCTACACCTTC.